This T cell receptor beta chain came from a study of radiotherapy plus CTLA-4 blockade in lung cancer. The wider study: Among patients, around 18% showed objective responses, and around 30% had disease control.

General study findings and limits: With interferon-beta, early dynamics of blood T cell clones were reported to best predict response. Blood saw expansion of tumor-derived TCR clones after radiotherapy plus ipilimumab.

A note on this clone: The target antigen is unknown.

Sequencing used immunoSEQ multiplex PCR; TCRdb keeps in-frame clones, though not all of them. Of approximately 89,000 clones detected, about four fifths appear once; the ten largest clones hold about 14%. Per the germline V gene, CDR1 is SGHDT and CDR2 is YYEEEE. This CDR3 is built from 14 residues. Trimming cost V 3 bases and J 6 bases, with 15 bases left between them. Enrolled patients, whose metastatic non-small-cell lung cancer was chemo-refractory, received focal radiation plus CTLA-4 blockade with ipilimumab. This TCR came from a human donor with non-small cell lung cancer that progressed on radiotherapy plus ipilimumab. The chain combines TRBV5-6 with TRBJ1-1; D is perhaps TRBD1 (6 bases). Sample: peripheral blood, taken from a patient treated with radiotherapy plus ipilimumab. The CDR3 DNA follows: TGTGCCAGCAGCTCAGAGACAGGTTGGTCTGAAGCTTTCTTT. It specifies CASSSETGWSEAFF.